The next 10 T cell receptor beta chains were all read from a single sample in a study of vaccination and CD4 T cells after COVID-19. Described treatment: approximately nine-day PBMC culture with coronavirus spike peptide pools or control peptides (ViraFEST assay). Ahead of the COVID-19 pandemic (2011-2018), the CD4+ T cells of the unexposed donor were collected. Their recognized antigens are unknown. Sequencing of cultured CD4+ T cell DNA used the Oncomine TCR Beta short-read assay. In this case, cultured CD4+ T cells provided the extracted genomic DNA. TCRdb processed the PCR reads anew with MiXCR; each CDR3 protein has one entry. Of fewer than 10,000 distinct CDR3 sequences listed, about 33% were seen once; the top ten hold under 25%. The sequenced sample was CD4+ T cells from blood, cultured in vitro. The receptors here all came from a human donor in good health.

This clonotype showed up just a few times. The chain joins TRBV20-1 to TRBJ2-4; D ambiguous. CDR3 length: 13 amino acids. Trimming took 1 base from V and 3 from J, leaving 7 bases between them. Germline values: CDR1 DFQATT, CDR2 SNEGSKA (reference sequence). CDR3 nucleotide sequence: TGCAGTGCTAGAGTTGGGGTCAAAAACATTCAGTACTTC. Residues: CSARVGVKNIQYF.

The V gene is TRBV19, the J gene TRBJ2-1; D ambiguous. V lost 2 bases and J lost 0, with 11 bases in between. The CDR3 has 16 amino acids. Germline CDR1 and CDR2: LNHDA and SQIVND (reference sequence). CDR3 residues: CASSISRASSYNEQFF. The DNA for the CDR3 is TGTGCCAGTAGTATATCCCGGGCTAGCTCCTACAATGAGCAGTTCTTC.

This chain uses TRBV28 with TRBJ2-3, with 13 bases lining up with TRBD2. CDR1 is MDHEN, CDR2 SYDVKM, per germline. V shed 6 bases, J shed 4 bases, and the junction held 10 bases outside the gene matches. The CDR3 has 17 amino acids. DNA for the CDR3: TGTGCCAGCAGCCATCGGACTAGCGGGAGAACCGCAGATACGCAGTATTTT. This translates into CASSHRTSGRTADTQYF.

The chain combines TRBV29-1 with TRBJ2-7; D perhaps matches TRBD1 (6 bases). Trimming removed 5 bases from V and 2 bases from J, with 13 bases in between. This CDR3 is built from 13 residues. Germline CDR1 reads SQVTM; CDR2 reads ANQGSEA. For the CDR3, the DNA is TGCAGCGTTCGGCAGGGACAAGCCTACGAGCAGTACTTC. Translated, it gives CSVRQGQAYEQYF.

The chain uses TRBV7-2 and TRBJ2-3; no definite D call. In germline, CDR1 is SGHTA, CDR2 FQGNSA. The length of the CDR3 is 15 residues. Trimming removed 2 bases from V and 0 bases from J, with 9 bases in between. The CDR3 DNA reads as TGTGCCAGCAGCTTACAGCAGTCTAGCACAGATACGCAGTATTTT. Protein sequence: CASSLQQSSTDTQYF.

The rearrangement uses TRBV5-8 and TRBJ2-7; unclear D gene. Trimming shortened V by 0 bases and J by 0 bases, and 13 bases separated the two germline ends. The germline V gene encodes CDR1 SGHTS and CDR2 YDEGEE. The CDR3 is 16 residues long. This CDR3 is CASSLGYNTGSYEQYF. DNA of the CDR3: TGTGCCAGCAGCTTGGGGTACAATACGGGCTCCTACGAGCAGTACTTC.

V is TRBV7-9 and J is TRBJ2-5, with 10 positions matching TRBD1. CDR1 SEHNR and CDR2 FQNEAQ come from the germline V gene (reference sequence). This CDR3 contains 18 residues. J lost 5 bases, V lost 1 base, and 13 bases had no gene match. This CDR3 reads CASSLVGERDRGQETQYF. CDR3 in DNA: TGTGCCAGCAGCTTAGTAGGCGAACGGGACAGGGGACAGGAGACCCAGTACTTC. Drawing the rest from reference TRBV7-9 and TRBJ2-5, the complete variable domain is DTGVSQNPRHKITKRGQNVTFRCDPISEHNRLYWYRQTLGQGPEFLTYFQNEAQLEKSRLLSDRFSAERPKGSFSTLEIQRTEQGDSAMYLCASSLVGERDRGQETQYFGPGTRLLVL.

This sequence joins TRBV20-1 and TRBJ1-5; 7 bases agree with TRBD1. CDR3 length: 18 amino acids. Germline trimming cut 0 bases from V and 7 bases from J; bases unmatched to any gene: 18. Germline CDR1 and CDR2: DFQATT and SNEGSKA (reference sequence). CDR3 bases: TGCAGTGCTAGAGATATACTGAAAGAACGACAGGGAAGCCAGCCCCAGCATTTT. It encodes CSARDILKERQGSQPQHF.

This clonotype was seen a few times. V is TRBV25-1 and J is TRBJ2-5; tentatively, D is TRBD1 (5 bases). Per germline, CDR1 MGHDK and CDR2 SYGVNS. CDR3 length: 15 residues. The V gene lost 2 bases and the J gene lost 3 bases, with 13 bases spanning the gap. The CDR3 is CASSEPGGQEETQYF. The CDR3 DNA is TGTGCCAGCAGTGAACCCGGCGGACAAGAAGAGACCCAGTACTTC. The full variable domain, rest sourced from reference TRBV25-1 and TRBJ2-5, is EADIYQTPRYLVIGTGKKITLECSQTMGHDKMYWYQQDPGMELHLIHYSYGVNSTEKGDLSSESTVSRIRTEHFPLTLESARPSHTSQYLCASSEPGGQEETQYFGPGTRLLVL.

This clonotype came up a few times. This sequence joins TRBV20-1 and TRBJ2-3; D may be TRBD2 (5 bases). The CDR3 sequence is 13 residues long. CDR1 and CDR2 (germline): DFQATT, SNEGSKA (reference sequence). Trimming took 5 bases from V and 0 from J, leaving 9 bases between them. The CDR3 is CSARGRSTDTQYF. The CDR3 DNA is TGCAGTGCTCGAGGGCGGAGCACAGATACGCAGTATTTT.